This TCR beta chain emerged from a study of blood T cells in healthy people across ages. General study points: Compared with aged donors, long-lived donors showed fewer expanded clones, suggesting selection.

This clonotype was observed a handful of times. Its antigen is not identified. This CDR3 has 19 residues. V was shortened by 2 bases and J by 3 bases, with 26 bases between the two germline ends. Germline CDR1 and CDR2: MDHEN and SYDVKM. The second PCR ran 7 to 11 cycles with a sample-barcoded 5' primer and J-beta primers. Each cDNA molecule carried a tag from a template-switch adaptor that contained 12 random nucleotides. TCRdb passed the 5' RACE reads through MiXCR, listing each CDR3 protein once. Seen here are about 1 million distinct CDR3 sequences, 45% observed once, and the top ten hold 18%. Isolation of PBMCs gave at least 6.5 million cells per sample.

Source material: blood. The TCR originated in a woman in her sixties or seventies in good health. This chain connects TRBV28 to TRBJ2-7; D is possibly TRBD1 (5 bases). CDR3 amino acids: CASSLPLPMRQQDDYEQYF. The CDR3 nucleotides read TGTGCCAGCAGTTTACCCCTACCTATGCGACAGCAAGATGACTACGAGCAGTACTTC.